This TCR beta chain originates from a study of shared clonotypes between healthy human individuals. Regarding the study as a whole: Estimated richness was generally greater in naive than memory subsets.

As for this clone: The antigen remains undetermined.

Naive CD8 cells comprised CD45RO-negative, CCR7-positively selected cells, excluding terminally differentiated effector memory CD45RA+ cells. Germline lookup yields CDR1 SEHNR and CDR2 FQNEAQ (reference sequence). The CDR3 totals 15 residues. V was cut by 5 bases and J by 5 bases, with 16 bases left in between. Produced via immunoSEQ multiplex PCR; TCRdb's table is partial and in-frame only. The repertoire holds about 2.1 million clones, with about 93% as singletons. The V and J genes are TRBV7-9 and TRBJ2-1; D not certain. Sequenced material: naive CD8+ T cells from PBMCs. This receptor was identified in a young man in good health. Some clones in this sample may be carry-over from other donors' samples. The CDR3 sequence: CASSPSMTENNEQFF. Written as DNA, the CDR3 is TGTGCCAGCAGCCCCTCGATGACTGAAAACAATGAGCAGTTCTTC.